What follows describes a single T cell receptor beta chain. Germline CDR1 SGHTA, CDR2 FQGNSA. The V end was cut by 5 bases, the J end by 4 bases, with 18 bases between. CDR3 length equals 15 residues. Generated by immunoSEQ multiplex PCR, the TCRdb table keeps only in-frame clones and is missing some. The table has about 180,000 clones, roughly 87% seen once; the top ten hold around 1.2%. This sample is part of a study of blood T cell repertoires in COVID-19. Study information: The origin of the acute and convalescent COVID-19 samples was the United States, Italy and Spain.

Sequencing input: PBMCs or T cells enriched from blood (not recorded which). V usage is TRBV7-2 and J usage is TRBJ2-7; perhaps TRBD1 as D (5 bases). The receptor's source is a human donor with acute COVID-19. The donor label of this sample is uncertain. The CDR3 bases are TGTGCCAGCAGCCAAGGAGTCTCGAAGGGGTACGAGCAGTACTTC. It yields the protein CASSQGVSKGYEQYF.